Each of the 5 T cell receptor delta chains below was sequenced from the same sample in a study of Vδ1+ human thymocytes (dated by TCRdb to 2016 to 2019). Results and caveats for the whole study, not just this receptor: The thymic TRG and TRD repertoires appeared highly polyclonal, with Gaussian CDR3 length distributions, in contrast to the oligoclonal repertoires of peripheral blood.

TCRdb lists the instrument as Illumina MiSeq. RNA was isolated using the RNeasy mini kit, and reverse transcription was performed with Superscript III. To generate the CDR3 amplicons, a multiplex PCR was run using pooled V-gene forward primers together with a constant-region reverse primer that carried Illumina adaptor overhangs. TCRdb called clones anew from the public reads via CATT; matching DNA rows were later pooled. This sample lists under 80,000 delta-chain clones; about 35% were detected once. The top ten clones comprise about 0.26% of the sample. These receptors' antigens are unknown. The sample was Vdelta1+ gamma-delta thymocytes from the thymus. The sample's cell subset or site, from its label and the paper: FACS-sorted CD3+ TCRalphabeta- TCRVdelta1+ TCRVdelta2- thymocytes. The receptors here all came from a boy younger than two who had congenital heart surgery.

This clone was observed a handful of times. V gene TRDV1 combines with J gene TRDJ1; D unresolved. The CDR3 extends over 18 amino acids. CDR1 TSWWSYY and CDR2 QGS come from the germline V gene. Trimming left V 0 bases short and J 0 bases short, with 17 bases between. The CDR3, as DNA: TGTGCTCTTGGGGAACTTTTTTCCGCGGACCCGTACACCGATAAACTCATCTTT. This translates into CALGELFSADPYTDKLIF.

The chain is built from TRDV1 and TRDJ1; either TRDD2 or TRDD3 may fit D (7 bases each). The germline V gene encodes CDR1 TSWWSYY and CDR2 QGS. The CDR3 consists of 19 residues. Trimming shortened V by 4 bases and J by 1 base, and 25 bases separated the two germline ends. DNA of the CDR3: TGTGCTCTTGGGGGCCTATTCCTACGTGGAGGGGGATTCACCGATAAACTCATCTTT. It is translated as CALGGLFLRGGGFTDKLIF.

The chain links TRDV1 to TRDJ1; 8 bases match TRDD3. The V gene's germline CDR1 is TSWWSYY and CDR2 QGS. V lost 0 bases to trimming and J lost 0 bases; unmatched junction nucleotides: 12. The CDR3 totals 19 residues. CDR3 region: CALGELGPLGDLYTDKLIF. In DNA, the CDR3 is TGTGCTCTTGGGGAACTTGGACCGCTGGGGGACCTGTACACCGATAAACTCATCTTT.

This clone was seen only a few times. The J gene is TRDJ1, the V gene TRDV1, with 8 bases fitting TRDD3. This CDR3 contains 16 residues. Germline V gives CDR1 TSWWSYY, CDR2 QGS. After removal of 5 bases from V and 5 bases from J, the junction contained 13 bases not matched to a gene. The CDR3, as DNA: TGTGCTCTTGGGACCTCATGGGGGGATATTAGGGATAAACTCATCTTT. This sequence encodes CALGTSWGDIRDKLIF.

This sequence joins TRDV1 and TRDJ1, with D possibly TRDD3 on 5 matching bases. V lost 0 bases and J 10 bases, leaving 24 bases between the germline ends. Per germline, CDR1 TSWWSYY and CDR2 QGS. This CDR3 has 17 amino acids. CDR3 sequence (DNA): TGTGCTCTTGGGGAACTATTCACTACGCCCAACTGGTGGGGACTCATCTTT. It is translated as CALGELFTTPNWWGLIF.